The clone carrying this T cell receptor (beta chain) was seen once. The antigen is undetermined. Nucleic acids came from premalignant or tumor cells enriched by macro-dissection. This record comes from a study of immune evolution from preneoplasia to lung adenocarcinoma. Profiling relied on immunoSEQ multiplex PCR, and the TCRdb table lists in-frame clones only, not all of them. The table has 9,500 to 13,000 clones, 75% to 85% seen once; the top ten hold around 4.8%. CDR1 is KGHSH, CDR2 LQKENI, per germline. Trimming left V 6 bases short and J 3 bases short, with 11 bases between. The CDR3 is made up of 13 amino acids. The study, taken as a whole, reports: Normal lung had highest clonality; later lesions appeared denser, more diverse. Top clone share appeared to fall from AAH through AIS, MIA, adenocarcinoma. T cell clonality was higher in KRAS-mutant than EGFR-mutant or wild-type nodules.

The clonotype was recovered from a person aged 65 to 85 with lung adenocarcinoma. The sequenced material came from FFPE minimally invasive lung adenocarcinoma tissue. The genes are TRBV18 and TRBJ2-5, with D possibly matching TRBD1 (6 bases). The CDR3 loop is CASSRTEEETQYF. As DNA, the CDR3 is TGTGCCAGCTCCCGGACAGAGGAAGAGACCCAGTACTTC.